These 26 T cell receptor beta chains were all obtained from the same sample, sequenced in a study of blood T cell repertoires in COVID-19. This table comes from immunoSEQ multiplex PCR, and its TCRdb copy is limited to in-frame clones, with some not included. Of around 60,000 clones detected, approximately 83% appear once; the ten largest clones hold more than 1%. The specimen was peripheral blood. Receptors originate from a man aged 40-49 years with acute or convalescent COVID-19.

This clone was recorded once. The chain uses TRBV7-6 and TRBJ1-2, with D maybe TRBD1 (6 bases). CDR3 length: 14 residues. Germline values: CDR1 SGHVS, CDR2 FNYEAQ. The V and J ends lost 5 bases and 4 bases respectively, with 14 bases between them. CDR3 amino acids: CASSPRGALYGYTF. As DNA, the CDR3 is TGTGCCAGCAGCCCCCGGGGGGCCCTCTATGGCTACACCTTC.

The V and J genes are TRBV2 and TRBJ1-1; D uncertain. This CDR3 has 13 residues. V lost 8 bases to trimming and J lost 1 base, with 11 bases between them. Germline CDR1 SNHLY, CDR2 FYNNEI. DNA for the CDR3: TGTGCCAGCCGGGTGGAACCGAACACTGAAGCTTTCTTT. It codes for CASRVEPNTEAFF.

CDR3 loop: CASSYLERRNGGELFF. The CDR3 nucleotides are TGTGCCAGCAGCTACCTTGAGCGGCGAAACGGCGGGGAGCTGTTTTTT. The rearrangement links TRBV5-6 to TRBJ2-2, with D perhaps matching TRBD2 (5 bases). Deletions cut 3 bases from V and 7 bases from J, with 19 bases between. Per germline, CDR1 SGHDT and CDR2 YYEEEE. The CDR3 extends over 16 amino acids.

The chain employs TRBV6-2 or TRBV6-3 and TRBJ1-2, with D possibly being TRBD1 (6 bases). This CDR3 comprises 16 residues. Deletions cut 6 bases from V and 0 bases from J, with 17 bases between. In germline, CDR1 is MNHEY, CDR2 SVGEGT. The CDR3 sequence is CASSLGGGPTNYGYTF. As DNA, the CDR3 is TGTGCCAGCAGCCTAGGGGGGGGGCCGACTAACTATGGCTACACCTTC.

The rearrangement uses TRBV19 and TRBJ1-5; TRBD1 matches 7 bases. Germline assignment: CDR1 LNHDA and CDR2 SQIVND (reference sequence). This CDR3 comprises 15 residues. The V gene end was trimmed by 8 bases and the J gene end by 2 bases; junction bases not matched to a gene: 9. CDR3 protein: CASLGGPNGNQPQHF. CDR3 nucleotides: TGTGCCAGTCTAGGGGGCCCTAATGGCAATCAGCCCCAGCATTTT.

The V call is TRBV19, the J call TRBJ2-3, with D maybe TRBD2 (5 bases). The germline V and J ends were trimmed by 6 bases and 1 base, with 8 bases remaining between them. This CDR3 is built from 13 residues. Germline V gene data show CDR1 as LNHDA and CDR2 as SQIVND (reference sequence). Here the CDR3 reads CASRERGTDTQYF. In DNA form, the CDR3 reads TGTGCCAGTAGAGAGAGGGGCACAGATACGCAGTATTTT.

Worth noting for this clone: One end of the junction fails to match germline, which may point to a read error. This chain connects TRBV2 to TRBJ2-7, with D possibly TRBD1 on 5 matching bases. Germline CDR1 SNHLY, CDR2 FYNNEI. The CDR3 sequence is 13 residues long. The CDR3 DNA reads TGTGCCAGCAGCGCTGCCTTGGGGCAGATAGGGATCTTC. Translating it yields CASSAALGQIGIF. Looking up the rest from reference TRBV2 and TRBJ2-7 gives the full variable domain: EPEVTQTPSHQVTQMGQEVILRCVPISNHLYFYWYRQILGQKVEFLVSFYNNEISEKSEIFDDQFSVERPDGSNFTLKIRSTKLEDSAMYFCASSAALGQIGIFGPGTRLTVT.

The gene calls are TRBV11-3 and TRBJ2-5; D possibly corresponds to TRBD1 (6 bases). The CDR3 has 14 residues. Germline V gene sequence: CDR1 SGHNT, CDR2 YENEEA. The V end lost 3 bases, the J end lost 7 bases, and 15 bases lay between the germline ends. The CDR3 DNA reads as TGTGCCAGCAGCTTTCCAACAGGGAGCGCGACCCAGTACTTC. It codes for CASSFPTGSATQYF.

This clone was seen just once. The V call is TRBV25-1, the J call TRBJ2-1, with TRBD2 as a possible D gene (6 bases). CDR1 and CDR2 from the germline V gene are MGHDK and SYGVNS. The CDR3 contains 15 residues. The V and J ends lost 4 bases and 2 bases respectively, with 12 bases between them. The CDR3 protein is CASSAPRLAYNEQFF. The CDR3 coding sequence is TGTGCCAGCAGTGCCCCGAGACTAGCCTACAATGAGCAGTTCTTC.

The J gene is TRBJ2-5, the V gene TRBV21-1; TRBD1 reflects the table's D call only, with no check against the DNA. TRBV21-1 is annotated as a pseudogene. This CDR3 is built from 18 residues. The CDR3 sequence is CASSPSRTGAMYQETQYF. The DNA for the CDR3 is TGTGCCAGCAGCCCCAGTCGGACAGGGGCTATGTACCAAGAGACCCAGTACTTC.

The rearrangement joins TRBV11-3 to TRBJ2-5; D possibly corresponds to TRBD1 (5 bases). Per the germline V gene, CDR1 is SGHNT and CDR2 is YENEEA. V shed 5 bases and J shed 1 base, with 11 bases lying between them. The CDR3 has 14 residues. CDR3 sequence (DNA): TGTGCCAGCAGCCCGAGGACAAGCCAAGAGACCCAGTACTTC. The encoded protein is CASSPRTSQETQYF.

The gene calls are TRBV29-1 and TRBJ2-5; perhaps TRBD1 as D (5 bases). The CDR3 is 13 amino acids. CDR1 is SQVTM, CDR2 ANQGSEA, per germline. Trimming stripped 6 bases from V and 6 bases from J, with 17 bases between. The CDR3 region is CSVLLQGGQTQYF. The CDR3 nucleotides are TGCAGCGTCCTCCTCCAGGGTGGACAGACCCAGTACTTC.

V is TRBV19 and J is TRBJ1-1; 7 nucleotides line up with TRBD1. V was clipped by 6 bases and J by 6 bases; unmatched bases: 10. There are 14 residues in the CDR3. CDR1 is LNHDA, CDR2 SQIVND, per germline (reference sequence). The CDR3 region is CASRITGVQAEAFF. DNA for the CDR3: TGTGCCAGTAGGATAACAGGGGTACAAGCTGAAGCTTTCTTT.

The gene calls are TRBV7-2 and TRBJ2-2, with D possibly TRBD2 on 5 matching bases. The V end lost 4 bases, the J end lost 1 base, and 10 bases lay between the germline ends. This CDR3 is built from 15 residues. Germline loops: CDR1 SGHTA, CDR2 FQGNSA. CDR3 DNA sequence: TGTGCCAGCAGCTATGTAAGCGGGAACACCGGGGAGCTGTTTTTT. Residues: CASSYVSGNTGELFF.

This sequence joins TRBV4-2 and TRBJ2-5; no clear D gene. CDR3 length equals 12 residues. Germline lookup yields CDR1 LGHNA and CDR2 YNFKEQ. V was clipped by 0 bases and J by 4 bases, with 3 bases between them. DNA for the CDR3: TGTGCCAGCAGCCAAGAGCGAGAGACCCAGTACTTC. It codes for CASSQERETQYF.

This clone was found a few times. This sequence joins TRBV11-3 and TRBJ1-1; 8 positions match TRBD1. CDR3 length: 14 residues. V dropped 5 bases and J dropped 5; count of bases not matched to a gene: 7. Germline CDR1 SGHNT, CDR2 YENEEA. The CDR3 loop is CASSPGQGGTEAFF. The CDR3 DNA follows: TGTGCCAGCAGCCCCGGACAGGGAGGGACTGAAGCTTTCTTT.

This clone was found a few times. This rearrangement joins TRBV6-2 or TRBV6-3 to TRBJ2-3, with D perhaps matching TRBD1 (5 bases). This CDR3 is built from 12 residues. V lost 2 bases, J lost 7 bases, and 7 bases lay in between. Germline CDR1 and CDR2: MNHEY and SVGEGT. The CDR3 protein is CASSYKGNTQYF. Written as DNA, the CDR3 is TGTGCCAGCAGTTACAAGGGGAATACGCAGTATTTT.

The chain recombines TRBV15 with TRBJ2-4, with D unresolved. Trimming removed 1 base from V and 2 bases from J, with 6 bases in between. CDR1 and CDR2 (germline): LNHNV, YYDKDF (reference sequence). The CDR3 has 14 residues. The CDR3 here is CATSRGHSKNIQYF. CDR3 coding DNA: TGTGCCACCAGCAGAGGGCATTCCAAAAACATTCAGTACTTC.

CDR3 DNA: TGTGCCAGTAGTCCTAAGACAGACACAGATACGCAGTATTTT. It specifies CASSPKTDTDTQYF. The V and J genes are TRBV19 and TRBJ2-3; weak D call: TRBD1 (5 bases). Germline V gene sequence: CDR1 LNHDA, CDR2 SQIVND (reference sequence). Trimming cost V 5 bases and J 2 bases, with 11 bases left between them. The CDR3 totals 14 residues.

V and J are TRBV5-6 and TRBJ2-5, with TRBD2 identical over 9 bases. CDR3 length equals 15 residues. From germline, CDR1 is SGHDT and CDR2 YYEEEE. J gave up 5 bases and V 1 base, and 6 bases lay outside the gene matches. CDR3 region: CASSLLRGGRETQYF. The CDR3 nucleotides read TGTGCCAGCAGCTTGCTGCGGGGGGGCAGGGAGACCCAGTACTTC.

V and J are TRBV18 and TRBJ1-1; D remains ambiguous. Germline V gene lookup returns CDR1 KGHSH and CDR2 LQKENI. The CDR3 runs to 14 residues. Trimming cost V 2 bases and J 8 bases, with 15 bases left between them. DNA for the CDR3: TGTGCCAGCTCACCATTGCGGGGATCGGGGGAAGCTTTCTTT. This encodes CASSPLRGSGEAFF.

This clone was detected a few times. The chain recombines TRBV30 with TRBJ1-5, with TRBD1 matching over 8 bases. CDR1 and CDR2 from the germline V gene are GTSNPN and SVGIG (reference sequence). The length of the CDR3 is 12 residues. Losses at the gene ends were 8 bases for V and 7 bases for J; bases not matched to a gene: 7. DNA of the CDR3: TGTGCCGCAGACAGGGGAACCCAGCCCCAGCATTTT. Protein product: CAADRGTQPQHF.

In this sample, this clone turned up once. The chain recombines TRBV7-3 with TRBJ1-3, with D perhaps matching TRBD1 (5 bases). This CDR3 comprises 16 residues. Germline V gene data show CDR1 as SGHTA and CDR2 as FQGTGA. With 3 bases removed from V and 4 bases from J, the gap between germline ends came to 16 bases. CDR3 in amino acids: CASSFPNRCKGNTIYF. The CDR3 coding sequence is TGTGCCAGCAGCTTTCCCAACAGGTGTAAAGGAAACACCATATATTTT.

As to this clone: Different DNA sequences within this sample yield the same CDR3. J is TRBJ1-4 and V is TRBV7-9; D ambiguous. V was pared by 1 base and J by 0 bases, with 6 bases between. The CDR3 is 15 amino acids. From germline, CDR1 is SEHNR and CDR2 FQNEAQ (reference sequence). The CDR3 coding sequence is TGTGCCAGCAGCTTAGATCGTGCAACTAATGAAAAACTGTTTTTT. This sequence encodes CASSLDRATNEKLFF. Together with reference TRBV7-9 and TRBJ1-4, the CDR3 gives the full variable domain: DTGVSQNPRHKITKRGQNVTFRCDPISEHNRLYWYRQTLGQGPEFLTYFQNEAQLEKSRLLSDRFSAERPKGSFSTLEIQRTEQGDSAMYLCASSLDRATNEKLFFGSGTQLSVL.

The chain employs TRBV29-1 and TRBJ1-6; a possible D gene is TRBD1 (6 bases). Germline V gene sequence: CDR1 SQVTM, CDR2 ANQGSEA. This CDR3 contains 13 residues. Trimming took off 6 bases at V and 7 bases at J, with 13 bases between the two ends. For the CDR3, the DNA is TGCAGCGTCTCAATAGACAGGAATTCACCCCTCCACTTT. Translated, it gives CSVSIDRNSPLHF.

The V and J genes are TRBV7-9 and TRBJ2-6; D might be TRBD1 (5 bases). The CDR3 is made up of 19 amino acids. V lost 5 bases, J lost 0 bases, and 20 bases lay in between. Germline-derived CDR1 and CDR2 are SEHNR and FQNEAQ (reference sequence). CDR3 in DNA: TGTGCCAGCAGCCTGGGAACGGCAGGGCTTTACTCTGGGGCCAACGTCCTGACTTTC. Amino acids: CASSLGTAGLYSGANVLTF.